The 10 T cell receptor beta chains below come from one sample, sequenced in a study of blood T cell repertoires in COVID-19. Sequenced by immunoSEQ multiplex PCR; TCRdb stores in-frame clones only, minus some. The sample contains about 200,000 clones, approximately 90% of which appear only once. The sequenced material came from peripheral blood. The receptors originated from a man between 45 and 60 years old with acute or convalescent COVID-19.

The V gene is TRBV10-3, the J gene TRBJ1-2, with TRBD1 matching over 10 bases. Looked up from germline, CDR1 is ENHRY and CDR2 is SYGVKD. The CDR3 extends over 14 amino acids. V was pared by 3 bases and J by 4 bases, with 2 bases of the junction left unmatched. The CDR3 loop is CAISDGTGAYGYTF. CDR3 nucleotide sequence: TGTGCCATCAGTGATGGGACAGGGGCCTATGGCTACACCTTC.

This clone was recorded only once. The rearrangement uses TRBV6-2 or TRBV6-3 and TRBJ1-5, with D perhaps TRBD1 (6 bases). Trimming took 7 bases from V and 0 from J, leaving 22 bases between them. The CDR3 consists of 18 residues. Germline CDR1 reads MNHEY; CDR2 reads SVGEGT. The CDR3 sequence is CASNPRDTPSYSNQPQHF. The DNA of the CDR3 is TGTGCCAGCAACCCCCGGGACACTCCAAGTTATAGCAATCAGCCCCAGCATTTT.

The rearrangement uses TRBV19 and TRBJ2-6; D gene uncertain. Trimming cost V 4 bases and J 4 bases, with 5 bases left between them. The germline V gene has CDR1 LNHDA and CDR2 SQIVND (reference sequence). This CDR3 contains 13 residues. CDR3 coding DNA: TGTGCCAGTAGTACATTGGGGGCCAACGTCCTGACTTTC. This codes for CASSTLGANVLTF.

V gene TRBV4-1 combines with J gene TRBJ1-1; the match to TRBD1 covers 9 bases. This CDR3 comprises 13 residues. The germline V gene has CDR1 MGHRA and CDR2 YSYEKL. V lost 8 bases and J lost 1; bases outside the gene matches: 2. The CDR3 coding sequence is TGCGCCAGCGGGACAGGGACGAACACTGAAGCTTTCTTT. Residues: CASGTGTNTEAFF.

This clone is a singleton in its sample. The chain employs TRBV18 and TRBJ1-5; TRBD1 is a possible D gene (5 bases). The germline gives CDR1 KGHSH, CDR2 LQKENI. V was shortened by 3 bases and J by 0 bases, with 15 bases between the two germline ends. This CDR3 has 17 amino acids. The CDR3 nucleotides are TGTGCCAGCTCACCGACTGCAGGGTCGCTTAGCAATCAGCCCCAGCATTTT. This encodes CASSPTAGSLSNQPQHF.

The CDR3 DNA follows: TGTGCCAGCAGCTCAGGACAGGGAAGAGAGACCCAGTACTTC. Amino acid sequence: CASSSGQGRETQYF. The chain employs TRBV11-2 and TRBJ2-5; TRBD1 agrees at 8 bases. V lost 4 bases to trimming and J lost 4 bases; unmatched junction nucleotides: 5. CDR1 SGHAT and CDR2 FQNNGV come from the germline V gene. CDR3 length equals 14 residues.

This sequence joins TRBV6-5 and TRBJ1-1; D ambiguous. CDR3 size: 15 residues. The V gene's germline CDR1 is MNHEY and CDR2 SVGAGI. V lost 3 bases and J 3 bases, leaving 14 bases between the germline ends. CDR3 coding DNA: TGTGCCAGCAGTTATAGCAGCCCGAGGTACACTGAAGCTTTCTTT. This codes for CASSYSSPRYTEAFF.

The table lists this clone with a few counts. The rearrangement links TRBV3-1 (or the pseudogene TRBV3-2) to TRBJ1-5; TRBD1 agrees at 12 bases. Germline CDR1 reads LGHDT; CDR2 reads YNNKEL (reference sequence). The CDR3 extends over 16 amino acids. V was clipped by 4 bases and J by 6 bases; unmatched bases: 7. In DNA, the CDR3 is TGTGCCAGCAGCCCAGCAGGGACAGGGGGCTCTCAGCCCCAGCATTTT. Its translation is CASSPAGTGGSQPQHF.

The chain uses TRBV10-3 and TRBJ2-1, with D perhaps TRBD2 (6 bases). CDR1 and CDR2 (germline): ENHRY, SYGVKD. The CDR3 runs 14 residues. Trimming stripped 7 bases from V and 2 bases from J, with 12 bases between. The CDR3 nucleotides are TGTGCCATCAATTTGGCGGGACCCTACAATGAGCAGTTCTTC. Translating it yields CAINLAGPYNEQFF.

CDR3 loop: CASSEGFSPYNEQFF. CDR3 DNA sequence: TGTGCCAGCAGTGAAGGGTTTAGCCCCTACAATGAGCAGTTCTTC. The rearrangement uses TRBV2 and TRBJ2-1; D not certain. V lost 1 base, J lost 2 bases, and 9 bases lay in between. Germline lookup yields CDR1 SNHLY and CDR2 FYNNEI. CDR3 length: 15 residues.